The entry below describes one T cell receptor beta chain. This specimen belongs to a study of human T cells and chemical hapten exposure. Study-wide background: The study patch tested 0.01% DPC on the upper back and read results at 6 days. Per-sample TCR yield variability stemmed mainly from small pooled library volume differences.

Per the germline V gene, CDR1 is MNHEY and CDR2 is SVGAGI. V lost 0 bases, J lost 6 bases, and 11 bases lay in between. The CDR3 runs to 14 residues. Sample time point: patch test 3, about 24 weeks after DPC sensitization. Treatment given: therapeutic diphenylcyclopropenone sensitization with weekly scalp DPC. It was unfractionated whole blood from which total RNA was extracted. Within the library, unique molecular identifiers were attached to each individual cDNA molecule. Each CDR3 protein gets one entry after TCRdb re-called the RACE reads with MiXCR. The profile shows more than 100,000 distinct CDR3 sequences, about 11% of them singletons.

The source of this sequence is a woman aged 45-65 years with alopecia areata. Some clones in this sample may be carry-over from other donors' samples. The chain carries TRBV6-5 and TRBJ2-5; D tentatively fits TRBD1 or TRBD2 (5 bases each). The source material was whole blood, sampled in connection with sensitization to the hapten diphenylcyclopropenone (DPC). The CDR3 sequence is CASSYSGDEKTQYF. The DNA for the CDR3 is TGTGCCAGCAGTTACTCGGGGGACGAAAAGACCCAGTACTTC.